The 16 T cell receptor beta chains presented below share a single source sample, sequenced in a study of CD8 T cells in ankylosing spondylitis. TCRdb redid the calling of the 5' RACE reads with MiXCR, one entry per CDR3 protein. Altogether about 100,000 distinct CDR3 sequences are present, roughly 8.3% being singletons, with the ten largest covering 8.5% to 10%. Sequenced: blood, either unsorted or a sorted T cell fraction (not recorded which). These receptors all come from a male donor with ankylosing spondylitis or in good health (not recorded which).

This clonotype has a count of ten or more. This sequence joins TRBV20-1 and TRBJ2-7; D call uncertain. CDR1 and CDR2 from the germline V gene are DFQATT and SNEGSKA (reference sequence). CDR3 size: 11 residues. V shed 5 bases and J shed 6 bases, with 11 bases lying between them. CDR3 DNA: TGCAGTGCTTTCAGCCCATGCGAGCAGTACTTC. The encoded protein is CSAFSPCEQYF.

This clonotype has a count of ten or more. This chain links TRBV5-6 with TRBJ2-7, with a tentative D call TRBD2 (5 bases). This CDR3 comprises 15 residues. The V and J ends lost 4 bases and 7 bases respectively, with 21 bases between them. Germline V CDR1 and CDR2: SGHDT, YYEEEE. The CDR3 loop is CASSASPRGRTEQYF. CDR3 coding DNA: TGTGCCAGCAGCGCCAGTCCCCGAGGGCGGACGGAGCAGTACTTC. Full variable domain (rest looked up from reference TRBV5-6 and TRBJ2-7): DAGVTQSPTHLIKTRGQQVTLRCSPKSGHDTVSWYQQALGQGPQFIFQYYEEEERQRGNFPDRFSGHQFPNYSSELNVNALLLGDSALYLCASSASPRGRTEQYFGPGTRLTVT.

The chain couples TRBV29-1 to TRBJ1-1; maybe TRBD1 (6 bases). The V gene lost 4 bases and the J gene lost 1 base, with 10 bases spanning the gap. The CDR3 runs to 13 residues. From germline, CDR1 is SQVTM and CDR2 ANQGSEA. Here the CDR3 DNA reads TGCAGCGTTGTAAGGACAGCGAACACTGAAGCTTTCTTT. This encodes CSVVRTANTEAFF.

This clonotype has ten or more counts. The chain couples TRBV5-1 to TRBJ2-7; 7 positions match TRBD1. Trimming took 0 bases from V and 6 from J; bases not matched to a gene: 3. This CDR3 has 13 amino acids. In germline, CDR1 is SGHRS, CDR2 YFSETQ. CDR3 in amino acids: CASSLVTGTEQYF. CDR3 DNA sequence: TGCGCCAGCAGCTTGGTGACAGGGACCGAGCAGTACTTC.

This clonotype was counted ten times or more. V is TRBV5-1 and J is TRBJ2-2; TRBD2 aligns across 9 bases. Germline V gene data show CDR1 as SGHRS and CDR2 as YFSETQ. The CDR3 runs to 17 residues. J lost 0 bases, V lost 1 base, and 4 bases had no gene match. The CDR3 reads CASSLRASGTNTGELFF. In nucleotides, the CDR3 is TGCGCCAGCAGCTTGAGGGCTAGCGGGACGAACACCGGGGAGCTGTTTTTT.

On this clonotype itself: This may be a read error: a much more frequent sequence differs by one nucleotide. The rearrangement links TRBV6-2 or TRBV6-3 to TRBJ2-7, with D tentatively TRBD2 (5 bases). The CDR3 is 16 residues long. Germline CDR1 is MNHEY and CDR2 is SVGEGT. This CDR3 is CTSSLWRSRDSYEQYF. The DNA of the CDR3 is TGTACCAGCAGTTTATGGAGGAGCCGGGACTCCTACGAGCAGTACTTC.

The table lists this clonotype with many counts. The rearrangement uses TRBV27 and TRBJ2-7; D might be TRBD2 (6 bases). From germline, CDR1 is MNHEY and CDR2 SMNVEV (reference sequence). V was cut by 5 bases and J by 2 bases, with 10 bases left in between. This CDR3 is 13 amino acids long. DNA of the CDR3: TGTGCCAGCAGTAAGGTAGCGGCCTACGAGCAGTACTTC. Encoded protein: CASSKVAAYEQYF.

Ten or more counts support this clonotype. The chain is built from TRBV6-1 and TRBJ1-5; TRBD1 aligns across 7 bases. The CDR3 has 15 amino acids. Germline trimming cut 7 bases from V and 5 bases from J; bases unmatched to any gene: 11. Germline CDR1 reads MNHNS; CDR2 reads SASEGT. This chain's CDR3 is CASNLTDREHQPQHF. Here the CDR3 DNA reads TGTGCCAGCAACCTAACTGACAGGGAGCATCAGCCCCAGCATTTT.

The rearrangement joins TRBV5-1 to TRBJ1-2; 11 bases line up with TRBD1. J gave up 7 bases and V 7 bases, and 9 bases lay outside the gene matches. The CDR3 consists of 14 residues. Germline CDR1 SGHRS, CDR2 YFSETQ. The chain's CDR3 is CASRNGQGAGGYTF. In DNA form, the CDR3 reads TGCGCCAGCCGCAACGGACAGGGGGCCGGTGGCTACACCTTC.

This clonotype occurred many times. The rearrangement uses TRBV5-6 and TRBJ2-2, with TRBD1 matching over 9 bases. Germline CDR1 and CDR2: SGHDT and YYEEEE. Germline trimming cut 3 bases from V and 3 bases from J; bases unmatched to any gene: 6. The CDR3 runs to 16 residues. The CDR3 sequence is CASSYGTGRDTGELFF. The CDR3 region has the DNA TGTGCCAGCAGCTATGGGACAGGGAGAGACACCGGGGAGCTGTTTTTT.

The chain employs TRBV11-2 and TRBJ2-2, with D possibly TRBD1 on 6 matching bases. From germline, CDR1 is SGHAT and CDR2 FQNNGV. The CDR3 covers 14 residues. The V end was cut by 3 bases, the J end by 5 bases, with 10 bases between. CDR3 in amino acids: CASSFPGQTGELFF. CDR3 coding DNA: TGTGCCAGCAGCTTCCCCGGACAGACCGGGGAGCTGTTTTTT.

This clonotype has ten or more counts. The gene calls are TRBV7-9 and TRBJ2-1, with D possibly being TRBD1 or TRBD2 (6 bases each). Trimming left V 5 bases short and J 5 bases short, with 19 bases between. CDR3 size: 16 residues. Germline V gives CDR1 SEHNR, CDR2 FQNEAQ (reference sequence). This CDR3 is CASSPPERGRHNEQFF. The DNA of the CDR3 is TGTGCCAGCAGCCCCCCTGAGAGGGGGAGGCACAATGAGCAGTTCTTC.

This clonotype appeared many times. The junction and the germline gene differ at one end; a read error may be behind it. The genes are TRBV7-7 and TRBJ2-7; D is possibly TRBD1 (6 bases). The CDR3 consists of 13 residues. The germline V gene has CDR1 SSHAT and CDR2 FNYEAQ (reference sequence). DNA for the CDR3: TGTGCTAGCAGCGCGGTCAGGGGCCTCGAGCAGTACTTC. It specifies CASSAVRGLEQYF. Full variable domain (remainder filled in from reference TRBV7-7 and TRBJ2-7): GAGVSQSPRYKVTKRGQDVTLRCDPISSHATLYWYQQALGQGPEFLTYFNYEAQPDKSGLPSDRFSAERPEGSISTLTIQRTEQRDSAMYRCASSAVRGLEQYFGPGTRLTVT.

This clonotype appeared many times. The chain joins TRBV6-1 to TRBJ2-3, with TRBD1 as a possible D gene (5 bases). This CDR3 spans 14 amino acids. Germline V gives CDR1 MNHNS, CDR2 SASEGT. V lost 5 bases to trimming and J lost 4 bases, with 13 bases between them. CDR3 DNA sequence: TGTGCCAGCAGTCGTCAGGGTAGTGCAGATACGCAGTATTTT. Protein sequence: CASSRQGSADTQYF.

This clonotype was picked up many times. The chain uses TRBV27 and TRBJ2-1; the match to TRBD2 covers 12 bases. V trimming: 6 bases; J trimming: 0 bases; junction bases outside the gene matches: 15. This CDR3 spans 20 amino acids. Germline V gene lookup returns CDR1 MNHEY and CDR2 SMNVEV (reference sequence). The CDR3 loop reads CASSRMGVTSGSISYNEQFF. The CDR3 DNA sequence: TGTGCCAGCAGCAGAATGGGGGTGACTAGCGGGAGTATCTCCTACAATGAGCAGTTCTTC.

Ten or more counts support this clonotype. This chain joins TRBV3-1 and TRBJ2-5, with unresolved D. Deletions cut 4 bases from V and 2 bases from J, with 17 bases between. The CDR3 has 16 amino acids. CDR1 and CDR2 (germline): LGHDT, YNNKEL (reference sequence). The CDR3 sequence is CASSRASSATQETQYF. In DNA, the CDR3 is TGTGCCAGCAGCCGAGCTTCCAGCGCCACTCAAGAGACCCAGTACTTC.